The present TCR beta chain was sequenced within a study of T cells in Graves' hyperthyroidism and ophthalmopathy. Trimming took 0 bases from V and 9 from J, leaving 18 bases between them. Germline V gene data show CDR1 as DFQATT and CDR2 as SNEGSKA (reference sequence). There are 16 residues in the CDR3. Study-wide results and limits: For ophthalmopathy, model prediction preceded onset by a median about 6.4 months. Appearing also in blood were most of the thyroid clonotypes expanded above 0.001.

Patients with uncontrolled infections, other autoimmune diseases, pregnancy or lactation were excluded. Diagnostic decisions used clinical symptoms, serum thyroxine and TRAb, thyroid ultrasound and orbital computed tomography. The CDR3 regions of TCR beta were amplified from RNA transcripts. First-round RT-PCR targeting the TCR CDR3 was performed with the HTBI primer set. In TCRdb, the multiplex PCR reads were re-called with MiXCR into one record per CDR3 protein. The sample records about 350,000 distinct CDR3 sequences, 13% to 15% being singletons. There are a few counts of this clonotype. What it binds is unknown.

The source material was blood. The chain employs TRBV20-1 and TRBJ1-6; a possible D gene is TRBD1 (6 bases). This clonotype was obtained from a woman aged 55-69 years with Graves' ophthalmopathy. The CDR3 region is CSARDGGRGGSSPLHF. For the CDR3, the DNA is TGCAGTGCTAGAGATGGGGGGCGGGGGGGAAGTTCACCCCTCCACTTT.